A single sample is the source of the 4 T cell receptor beta chains below, sequenced in a study of CD8 T cells in Susac syndrome. Random hexamers primed reverse transcription of about 0.5 to 1 ug RNA. From the immunoSEQ multiplex PCR reads, TCRdb called clonotypes with MiXCR, one entry per CDR3 protein. This sample has about 66,000 distinct CDR3 sequences; around 96% occur once, and the top ten carry 0.5% to 0.6%. The sequenced sample consisted of CD8+ T cells from PBMCs. These TCRs come from a human donor with multiple sclerosis.

The chain recombines TRBV7-9 with TRBJ2-1; 9 bases line up with TRBD1. This CDR3 comprises 14 residues. V was pared by 3 bases and J by 9 bases, with 6 bases of the junction left unmatched. Germline V lookup: CDR1 SEHNR, CDR2 FQNEAQ (reference sequence). Here the CDR3 reads CASSLGQGLSEQFF. CDR3 nucleotide sequence: TGTGCCAGCAGCTTGGGACAGGGACTAAGTGAGCAGTTCTTC. The entire variable domain, with the rest obtained from reference TRBV7-9 and TRBJ2-1, is as follows: DTGVSQNPRHKITKRGQNVTFRCDPISEHNRLYWYRQTLGQGPEFLTYFQNEAQLEKSRLLSDRFSAERPKGSFSTLEIQRTEQGDSAMYLCASSLGQGLSEQFFGPGTRLTVL.

The rearrangement joins TRBV2 to TRBJ2-1; possible D gene TRBD2, 5 bases. Per the germline V gene, CDR1 is SNHLY and CDR2 is FYNNEI. CDR3 length: 13 amino acids. V lost 2 bases and J 7 bases, leaving 9 bases between the germline ends. This chain's CDR3 is CASSEFGMNEQFF. The CDR3 DNA is TGTGCCAGCAGTGAATTCGGGATGAATGAGCAGTTCTTC.

The chain uses TRBV5-4 and TRBJ2-5; D is ambiguous. Germline assignment: CDR1 SGHNT and CDR2 YYREEE (reference sequence). With 2 bases removed from V and 2 bases from J, the gap between germline ends came to 4 bases. The CDR3 has 12 residues. As DNA, the CDR3 is TGTGCCAGCAGCTTACCACAAGAGACCCAGTACTTC. Its translation: CASSLPQETQYF.

The table lists this clonotype with a few counts. The rearrangement joins TRBV24-1 to TRBJ2-7; D might be TRBD2 (6 bases). The V gene lost 5 bases and the J gene lost 1 base, with 11 bases spanning the gap. Germline V gives CDR1 KGHDR, CDR2 SFDVKD. The CDR3 sequence is 14 residues long. CDR3 in amino acids: CATSVGGTSYEQYF. CDR3 nucleotides: TGTGCCACCAGTGTCGGCGGGACGTCCTACGAGCAGTACTTC.